This T cell receptor beta chain stems from a study of shared clonotypes between healthy human individuals. TCRdb's table, derived via immunoSEQ multiplex PCR, lists solely in-frame clones and lacks some. This sample has 2 million to 2.5 million clones; 90% to 95% occur once, and the top ten carry 0.13%. V dropped 3 bases and J dropped 0 bases, with 13 bases sitting between them. CDR1 is SNHLY, CDR2 FYNNEI, per germline. This CDR3 is 16 amino acids long. The sequence came from a man between 18 and 29 years old in good health. The chain combines TRBV2 with TRBJ2-3, with a possible D match to TRBD2 (5 bases). Sequencing used naive CD4+ T cells sorted from blood. Subset in this sample: CD45RA+ positively selected. Written as DNA, the CDR3 is TGTGCCAGCAGTGACAAGAGCGGAACTAGCACAGATACGCAGTATTTT. It encodes CASSDKSGTSTDTQYF.